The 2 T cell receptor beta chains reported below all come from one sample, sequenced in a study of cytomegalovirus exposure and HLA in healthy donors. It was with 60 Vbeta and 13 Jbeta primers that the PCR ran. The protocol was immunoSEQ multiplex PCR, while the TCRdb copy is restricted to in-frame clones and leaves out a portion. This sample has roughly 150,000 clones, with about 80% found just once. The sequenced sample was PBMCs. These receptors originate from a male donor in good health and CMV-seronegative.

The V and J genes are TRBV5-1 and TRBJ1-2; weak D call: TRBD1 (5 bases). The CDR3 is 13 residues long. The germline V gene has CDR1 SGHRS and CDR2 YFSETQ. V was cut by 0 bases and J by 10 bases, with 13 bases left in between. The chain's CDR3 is CASSLVTVGDYTF. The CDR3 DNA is TGCGCCAGCAGCTTGGTGACAGTTGGTGACTACACCTTC. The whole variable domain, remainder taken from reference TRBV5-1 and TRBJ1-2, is KAGVTQTPRYLIKTRGQQVTLSCSPISGHRSVSWYQQTPGQGLQFLFEYFSETQRNKGNFPGRFSGRQFSNSRSEMNVSTLELGDSALYLCASSLVTVGDYTFGSGTRLTVV.

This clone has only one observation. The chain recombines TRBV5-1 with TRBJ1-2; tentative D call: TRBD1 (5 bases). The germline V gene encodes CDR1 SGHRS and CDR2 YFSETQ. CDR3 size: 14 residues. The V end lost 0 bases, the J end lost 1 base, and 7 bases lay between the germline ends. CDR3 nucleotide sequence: TGCGCCAGCAGCTTGGCGACAGTTAACTATGGCTACACCTTC. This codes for CASSLATVNYGYTF.